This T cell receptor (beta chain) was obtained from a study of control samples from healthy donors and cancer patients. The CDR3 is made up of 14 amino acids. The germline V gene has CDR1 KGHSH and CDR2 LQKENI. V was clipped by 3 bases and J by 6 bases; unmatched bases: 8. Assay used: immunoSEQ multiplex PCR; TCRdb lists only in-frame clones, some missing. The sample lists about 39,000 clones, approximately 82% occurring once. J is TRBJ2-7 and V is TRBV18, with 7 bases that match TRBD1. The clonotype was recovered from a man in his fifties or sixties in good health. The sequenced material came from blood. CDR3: CASSPSDRYSEQYF. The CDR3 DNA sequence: TGTGCCAGCTCACCTTCGGACAGGTATAGCGAGCAGTACTTC.